This T cell receptor (beta chain) was sequenced in a study of read filtering for tumor transcriptome and immune sequencing. The sample holds many counts of this clonotype. The library was built from roughly 400 ng RNA with molecular barcoded adaptors for alpha/delta and beta/gamma chains. Using its own MiXCR run on the reads, TCRdb lists one record per CDR3 protein. The data hold roughly 60,000 distinct CDR3 sequences, with more than 20% observed a single time. V lost 4 bases to trimming and J lost 3 bases; unmatched junction nucleotides: 10. The CDR3 has 16 amino acids. Looked up from germline, CDR1 is MGHRA and CDR2 is YSYEKL.

The rearrangement links TRBV4-1 to TRBJ2-7; 9 nucleotides align to TRBD1. This clonotype originated in a donor over 35 with multiple myeloma. The sample taken for sequencing was a population of CD138-negative cells sorted from bone marrow. The CDR3 DNA reads as TGCGCCAGCAGCCCCCTTACCGGGACAGGGCTCTACGAGCAGTACTTC. Protein: CASSPLTGTGLYEQYF.